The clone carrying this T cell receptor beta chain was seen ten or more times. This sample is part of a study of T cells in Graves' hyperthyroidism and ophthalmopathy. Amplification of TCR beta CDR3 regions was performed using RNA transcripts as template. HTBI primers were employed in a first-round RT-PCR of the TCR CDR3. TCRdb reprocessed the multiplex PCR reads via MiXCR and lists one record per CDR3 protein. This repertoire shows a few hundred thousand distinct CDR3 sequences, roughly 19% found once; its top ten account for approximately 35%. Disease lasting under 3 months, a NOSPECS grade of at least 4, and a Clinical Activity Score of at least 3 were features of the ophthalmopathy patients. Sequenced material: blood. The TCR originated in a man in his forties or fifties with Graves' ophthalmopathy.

In DNA, the CDR3 is TGTGCCAGCAGTTCGACAGGGACTAGCAATCAGCCCCAGCATTTT. It specifies CASSSTGTSNQPQHF. The chain carries TRBV2 and TRBJ1-5, with 7 bases that match TRBD1. This CDR3 is built from 15 residues. Trimming took 5 bases from V and 0 from J; bases not matched to a gene: 4. The germline V gene has CDR1 SNHLY and CDR2 FYNNEI. The complete variable domain, with remaining parts taken from reference TRBV2 and TRBJ1-5, reads EPEVTQTPSHQVTQMGQEVILRCVPISNHLYFYWYRQILGQKVEFLVSFYNNEISEKSEIFDDQFSVERPDGSNFTLKIRSTKLEDSAMYFCASSSTGTSNQPQHFGDGTRLSIL.